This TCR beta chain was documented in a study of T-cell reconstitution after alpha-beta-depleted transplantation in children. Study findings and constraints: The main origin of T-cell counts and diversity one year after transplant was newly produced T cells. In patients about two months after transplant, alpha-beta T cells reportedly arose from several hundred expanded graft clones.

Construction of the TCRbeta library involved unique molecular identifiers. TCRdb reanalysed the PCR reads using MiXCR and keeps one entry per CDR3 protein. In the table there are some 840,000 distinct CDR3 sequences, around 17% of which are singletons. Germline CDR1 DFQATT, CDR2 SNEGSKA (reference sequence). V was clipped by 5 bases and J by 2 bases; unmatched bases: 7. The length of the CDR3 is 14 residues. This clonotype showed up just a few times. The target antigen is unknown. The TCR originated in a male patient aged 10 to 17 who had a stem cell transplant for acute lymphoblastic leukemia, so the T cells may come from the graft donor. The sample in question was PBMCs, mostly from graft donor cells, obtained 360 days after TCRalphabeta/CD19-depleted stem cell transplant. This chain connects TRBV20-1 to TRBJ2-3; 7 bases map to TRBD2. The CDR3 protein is CSAPPGGDTDTQYF. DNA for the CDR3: TGCAGTGCTCCTCCGGGAGGCGACACAGATACGCAGTATTTT.